This TCR beta chain was found in a study of cytomegalovirus exposure and HLA in healthy donors. The overall study: An early data release held approximately 85 million unique TCRs from HLA-typed donors. Study outcomes and limitations: Later, an analysis found that common viral pathogens appeared to be linked with several of the most significant clusters.

CDR3 length: 16 amino acids. CDR1 MDHEN and CDR2 SYDVKM come from the germline V gene. With 2 bases removed from V and 1 base from J, the gap between germline ends came to 14 bases. This clone came up a few times. The antigen is unknown. PCR used 60 Vbeta primers and 13 Jbeta primers. Data came from immunoSEQ multiplex PCR; TCRdb stores just in-frame clones and leaves some out. The sample has about 160,000 clones, roughly 77% seen once. The sequence came from a human donor in good health. The chain combines TRBV28 with TRBJ1-1; maybe TRBD1 (5 bases). Input material: PBMCs. The CDR3 DNA reads TGTGCCAGCAGTTTAAGGTTAGGGCAGGGGAACACTGAAGCTTTCTTT. Its translation: CASSLRLGQGNTEAFF.